These 20 T cell receptor beta chains share one sample of origin, sequenced in a study of regulatory T cells in long-lasting Graves disease. Arm-PCR of CDR3 regions and iRepertoire HTBI primers were the basis on which TCR beta libraries were built. TCRdb reprocessed the multiplex PCR reads with MiXCR, giving one entry per CDR3 protein. This table holds fewer than 650,000 distinct CDR3 sequences, about 15% found once. Stated time point: newly diagnosed GD, antithyroid drugs for less than 3 months. Extracted PBMC RNA gave rise to the TCR library. These data were also reused for a study on T cells in Graves' hyperthyroidism and ophthalmopathy.

This material consisted of peripheral blood mononuclear cells (PBMCs), taken at new diagnosis, from a patient treated with antithyroid drugs. These receptor sequences come from a man between 18 and 35 years old with Graves disease.

This sequence joins TRBV10-1 and TRBJ2-3; 10 bases map to TRBD2. J gave up 2 bases and V 8 bases, and 4 bases lay outside the gene matches. The V gene's germline CDR1 is WNHNN and CDR2 SYGVQD (reference sequence). The CDR3 sequence is 14 residues long. The CDR3 protein is CASGTSGNTDTQYF. The CDR3, as DNA: TGCGCCAGCGGCACTAGCGGGAACACAGATACGCAGTATTTT.

This clonotype was picked up many times. V gene TRBV2 combines with J gene TRBJ2-1, with unresolved D. Trimming stripped 6 bases from V and 4 bases from J, with 13 bases between. Germline V lookup: CDR1 SNHLY, CDR2 FYNNEI. The CDR3 loop spans 14 amino acids. The CDR3 bases are TGTGCCAGCAGAGCCCAGCGTGCGTACAATGAGCAGTTCTTC. Its protein is CASRAQRAYNEQFF.

Concerning this clonotype: A read error is possible here, since a much larger clone lies one base away. The chain combines TRBV5-1 with TRBJ1-1, with D maybe TRBD1 (5 bases). Per germline, CDR1 SGHRS and CDR2 YFSETQ. V was shortened by 1 base and J by 3 bases, with 13 bases between the two germline ends. The CDR3 runs to 15 residues. The CDR3 spells CASSLRGPSHTEAFF. CDR3 DNA sequence: TGCGCCAGCAGCTTGAGGGGTCCTAGCCACACTGAAGCTTTCTTT. The whole variable domain, filled in from reference TRBV5-1 and TRBJ1-1, reads KAGVTQTPRYLIKTRGQQVTLSCSPISGHRSVSWYQQTPGQGLQFLFEYFSETQRNKGNFPGRFSGRQFSNSRSEMNVSTLELGDSALYLCASSLRGPSHTEAFFGQGTRLTVV.

This clonotype has a count of ten or more. The V and J genes are TRBV2 and TRBJ1-5, with a tentative D call TRBD1 (5 bases). Germline loops: CDR1 SNHLY, CDR2 FYNNEI. Deletions cut 7 bases from V and 5 bases from J, with 15 bases between. The CDR3 consists of 14 residues. This chain's CDR3 is CASIPDRYDQPQHF. The CDR3 region has the DNA TGTGCCAGCATACCCGACAGATACGATCAGCCCCAGCATTTT.

J is TRBJ2-2 and V is TRBV9, with a possible D match to TRBD2 (5 bases). The V gene lost 0 bases and the J gene lost 4 bases, with 13 bases spanning the gap. The length of the CDR3 is 16 residues. The V gene's germline CDR1 is SGDLS and CDR2 YYNGEE. The CDR3 DNA reads TGTGCCAGCAGCGTAGGCGGGTTGCTGGTCACCGGGGAGCTGTTTTTT. Protein: CASSVGGLLVTGELFF.

This clonotype has at least ten counts. The rearrangement joins TRBV12-3 or TRBV12-4 to TRBJ2-3; D not resolved. The CDR3 totals 14 residues. Trimming stripped 5 bases from V and 0 bases from J, with 9 bases between. The CDR3 loop reads CASSPIGSTDTQYF. CDR3 bases: TGTGCCAGCAGTCCCATCGGTAGCACAGATACGCAGTATTTT.

The chain combines TRBV6-2 or TRBV6-3 with TRBJ2-7; the match to TRBD2 covers 7 bases. The CDR3 sequence is 15 residues long. Losses at the gene ends were 2 bases for V and 5 bases for J; bases not matched to a gene: 9. Germline V gives CDR1 MNHEY, CDR2 SVGEGT. CDR3 loop: CASSYALARGDEQYF. The CDR3 region has the DNA TGTGCCAGCAGTTACGCACTAGCGAGGGGTGACGAGCAGTACTTC.

This clonotype was recorded a few times. The V gene is TRBV6-5, the J gene TRBJ1-1; D may be TRBD1 (5 bases). This CDR3 spans 16 amino acids. Germline V lookup: CDR1 MNHEY, CDR2 SVGAGI. V was shortened by 2 bases and J by 0 bases, with 13 bases between the two germline ends. CDR3 coding DNA: TGTGCCAGCAGTTACGATTGGGGCAGTATGAACACTGAAGCTTTCTTT. Translating gives CASSYDWGSMNTEAFF.

This clonotype occurred many times. The J gene is TRBJ2-3, the V gene TRBV18; D uncertain. CDR3 size: 12 residues. Trimming left V 3 bases short and J 10 bases short, with 11 bases between. The germline gives CDR1 KGHSH, CDR2 LQKENI. For the CDR3, the DNA is TGTGCCAGCTCACCGGGCTCAGAGGCGCAGTATTTT. Amino acid sequence: CASSPGSEAQYF.

This clonotype occurred a few times. This chain joins TRBV20-1 and TRBJ2-5, with 7 nucleotides matching TRBD2. V lost 3 bases to trimming and J lost 3 bases; unmatched junction nucleotides: 4. The CDR3 runs 13 residues. CDR1 is DFQATT, CDR2 SNEGSKA, per germline (reference sequence). CDR3 in DNA: TGCAGTGCTAGTGCGGGAGTTAAAGAGACCCAGTACTTC. Amino acid sequence: CSASAGVKETQYF.

A few counts support this clonotype. V and J are TRBV18 and TRBJ2-1; a possible D gene is TRBD1 (5 bases). V lost 6 bases and J lost 4, with 16 bases in between. Germline V gene data show CDR1 as KGHSH and CDR2 as LQKENI. The CDR3 spans 15 residues. CDR3 nucleotide sequence: TGTGCCAGCTCCCGTTTGGGGCTACTATACAATGAGCAGTTCTTC. This gives the protein CASSRLGLLYNEQFF.

The chain employs TRBV25-1 and TRBJ1-5; tentatively, D is TRBD1 (5 bases). Germline loops: CDR1 MGHDK, CDR2 SYGVNS. The V end was cut by 10 bases, the J end by 3 bases, with 16 bases between. This CDR3 spans 14 amino acids. This CDR3 is CATQQWGDNQPQHF. DNA of the CDR3: TGTGCCACCCAGCAATGGGGGGACAATCAGCCCCAGCATTTT. Combining the CDR3 with reference TRBV25-1 and TRBJ1-5 gives the whole variable domain EADIYQTPRYLVIGTGKKITLECSQTMGHDKMYWYQQDPGMELHLIHYSYGVNSTEKGDLSSESTVSRIRTEHFPLTLESARPSHTSQYLCATQQWGDNQPQHFGDGTRLSIL.

The chain couples TRBV6-1 to TRBJ2-3, with no clear D. The germline V gene has CDR1 MNHNS and CDR2 SASEGT. V dropped 6 bases and J dropped 2 bases, with 12 bases sitting between them. This CDR3 region has 14 residues. CDR3 DNA sequence: TGTGCCAGCAGCCAGGAGCCTTACACAGATACGCAGTATTTT. Protein product: CASSQEPYTDTQYF.

This clonotype was found many times. Relative to the germline gene, one junction end is altered; a read error may explain this. The V gene is TRBV6-5, the J gene TRBJ2-7, with 9 bases that match TRBD2. The CDR3 length is 16 residues. Per germline, CDR1 MNHEY and CDR2 SVGAGI. The CDR3 coding sequence is TGTGCCAGCAATTACAGGCGGGAGGGATATTCCTACGAGCAGTACTTC. It specifies CASNYRREGYSYEQYF.

This clonotype has more than one count but fewer than ten. The chain uses TRBV10-2 and TRBJ2-2; D uncertain. The CDR3 spans 14 residues. V was pared by 11 bases and J by 7 bases, with 20 bases between. Germline CDR1 WSHSY, CDR2 SAAADI. CDR3 nucleotides: TGCGCCGCGTCCCCTACACGAACGGGCGGGGAGCTGTTTTTT. Encoded protein: CAASPTRTGGELFF.

The rearrangement joins TRBV9 to TRBJ2-5, with D hard to call. CDR3 length equals 14 residues. V was cut by 0 bases and J by 2 bases, with 8 bases left in between. Germline V lookup: CDR1 SGDLS, CDR2 YYNGEE. The CDR3 DNA reads as TGTGCCAGCAGCGTAGGCTCGCTTCAAGAGACCCAGTACTTC. It codes for CASSVGSLQETQYF.

At least ten counts were recorded for this clonotype. V is TRBV11-1 and J is TRBJ2-3; TRBD1 is a possible D gene (5 bases). Germline values: CDR1 SGHAT, CDR2 FQDESV (reference sequence). V lost 2 bases and J lost 6, with 12 bases in between. The CDR3 length is 14 residues. CDR3 sequence reads: CASSLKGAEDTQYF. The CDR3 DNA reads TGTGCCAGCAGCTTAAAAGGGGCTGAGGATACGCAGTATTTT.

As to this clonotype: A junction boundary mismatches the germline segment, possibly from a read error. V and J are TRBV11-2 and TRBJ2-7; 11 nucleotides line up with TRBD1. In germline, CDR1 is SGHAT, CDR2 FQNNGV. The CDR3 is made up of 14 amino acids. As DNA, the CDR3 is TGTCCCAGCAGCTCTGGACAGGGGGCATACGAGCAGTACTTC. Translated: CPSSSGQGAYEQYF. Supplemented by reference TRBV11-2 and TRBJ2-7, the full variable domain reads EAGVAQSPRYKIIEKRQSVAFWCNPISGHATLYWYQQILGQGPKLLIQFQNNGVVDDSQLPKDRFSAERLKGVDSTLKIQPAKLEDSAVYLCPSSSGQGAYEQYFGPGTRLTVT.

The chain couples TRBV5-8 to TRBJ2-7; 11 bases map to TRBD2. CDR3 size: 14 residues. The V gene end was trimmed by 0 bases and the J gene end by 7 bases; junction bases not matched to a gene: 3. In germline, CDR1 is SGHTS, CDR2 YDEGEE. The CDR3 region is CASSLVGLAAEQYF. CDR3 coding DNA: TGTGCCAGCAGCTTGGTGGGACTAGCGGCGGAGCAGTACTTC. Full variable domain (rest looked up from reference TRBV5-8 and TRBJ2-7): EAGVTQSPTHLIKTRGQQATLRCSPISGHTSVYWYQQALGLGLQFLLWYDEGEERNRGNFPPRFSGRQFPNYSSELNVNALELEDSALYLCASSLVGLAAEQYFGPGTRLTVT.

As to this clonotype: A read error is possible here, since a much larger clone lies one base away. The missing conserved phenylalanine or tryptophan at the end of this CDR3 makes a read error likely. J is TRBJ2-3 and V is TRBV20-1; TRBD2 matches 11 bases. The J segment lost 4 bases and the V segment lost 6 bases, leaving 18 bases of the junction unmatched. The CDR3 loop spans 18 amino acids. The germline CDR1 and CDR2 sequences are DFQATT and SNEGSKA (reference sequence). For the CDR3, the DNA is TGCAGTGCCGCGCCCCCCGACCGACTAGCGGGAACGTCAGATACGCAGTATTGT. Residues: CSAAPPDRLAGTSDTQYC.